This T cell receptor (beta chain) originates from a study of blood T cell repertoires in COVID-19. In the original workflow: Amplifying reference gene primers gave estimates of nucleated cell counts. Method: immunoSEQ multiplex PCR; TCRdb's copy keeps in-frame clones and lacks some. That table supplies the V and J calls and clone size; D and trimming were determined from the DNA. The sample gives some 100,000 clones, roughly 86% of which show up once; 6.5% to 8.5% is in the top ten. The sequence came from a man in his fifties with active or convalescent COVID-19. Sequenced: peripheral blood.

The DNA of the CDR3 is TGTGCCAGCAGTGAAGCGCTTCGGCGGGGGCTTTCCAATGAGCAGTTCTTC. Its protein product is CASSEALRRGLSNEQFF. The chain couples TRBV2 to TRBJ2-1; tentative D call: TRBD2 (7 bases). This CDR3 contains 17 residues. Germline CDR1 is SNHLY and CDR2 is FYNNEI. V shed 0 bases and J shed 6 bases, with 18 bases lying between them.